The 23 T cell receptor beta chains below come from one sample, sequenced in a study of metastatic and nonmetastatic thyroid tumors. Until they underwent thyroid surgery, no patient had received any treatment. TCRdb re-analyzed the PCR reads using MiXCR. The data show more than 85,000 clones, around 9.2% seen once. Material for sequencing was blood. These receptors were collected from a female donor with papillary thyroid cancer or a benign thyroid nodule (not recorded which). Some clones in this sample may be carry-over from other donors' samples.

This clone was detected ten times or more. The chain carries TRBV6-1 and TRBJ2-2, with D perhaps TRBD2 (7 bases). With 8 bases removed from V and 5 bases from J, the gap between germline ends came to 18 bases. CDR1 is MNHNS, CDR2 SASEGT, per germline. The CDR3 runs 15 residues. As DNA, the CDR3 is TGTGCCAGCGTAAGGGGGGGCGATCGAACCGGGGAGCTGTTTTTT. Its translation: CASVRGGDRTGELFF.

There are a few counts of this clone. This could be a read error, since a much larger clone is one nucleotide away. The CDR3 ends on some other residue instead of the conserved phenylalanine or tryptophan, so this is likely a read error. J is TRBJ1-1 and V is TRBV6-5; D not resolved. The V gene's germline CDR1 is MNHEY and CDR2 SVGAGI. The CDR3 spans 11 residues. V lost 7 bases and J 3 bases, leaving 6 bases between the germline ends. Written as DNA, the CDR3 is TGTGCCAGCATCGGGGACACTGAAGCTTTCTCT. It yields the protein CASIGDTEAFS.

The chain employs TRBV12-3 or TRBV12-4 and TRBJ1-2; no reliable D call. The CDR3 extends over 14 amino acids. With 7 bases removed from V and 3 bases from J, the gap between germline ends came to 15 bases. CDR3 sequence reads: CASNPKGQDYGYTF. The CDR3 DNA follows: TGTGCCAGCAACCCTAAGGGTCAGGACTATGGCTACACCTTC.

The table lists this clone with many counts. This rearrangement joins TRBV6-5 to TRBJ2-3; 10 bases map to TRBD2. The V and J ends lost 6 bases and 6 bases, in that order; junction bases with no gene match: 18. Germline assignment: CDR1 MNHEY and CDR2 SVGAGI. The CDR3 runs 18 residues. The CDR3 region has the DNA TGTGCCAGCAGCCCGAGGAGGACTAGCGGCTTAGCTAGTGATACGCAGTATTTT. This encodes CASSPRRTSGLASDTQYF.

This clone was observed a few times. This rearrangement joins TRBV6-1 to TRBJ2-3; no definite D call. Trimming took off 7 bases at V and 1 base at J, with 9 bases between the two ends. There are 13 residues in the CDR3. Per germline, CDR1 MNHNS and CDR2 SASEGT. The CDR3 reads CASTQIRTDTQYF. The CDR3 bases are TGTGCCAGCACCCAGATCCGCACAGATACGCAGTATTTT.

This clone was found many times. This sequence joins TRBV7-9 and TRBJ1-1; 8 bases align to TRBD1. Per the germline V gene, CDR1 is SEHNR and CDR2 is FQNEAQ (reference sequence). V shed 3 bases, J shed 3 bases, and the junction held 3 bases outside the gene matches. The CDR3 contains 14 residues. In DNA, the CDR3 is TGTGCCAGCAGCTTGGACAGGGTGGACACTGAAGCTTTCTTT. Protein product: CASSLDRVDTEAFF.

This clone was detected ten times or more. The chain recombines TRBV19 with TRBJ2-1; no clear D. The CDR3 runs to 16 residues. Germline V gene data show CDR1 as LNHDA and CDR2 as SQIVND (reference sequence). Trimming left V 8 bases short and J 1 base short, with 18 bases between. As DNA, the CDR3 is TGTGCCAGTGGGCGGTCCGCGATCAGGTCCTACAATGAGCAGTTCTTC. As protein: CASGRSAIRSYNEQFF.

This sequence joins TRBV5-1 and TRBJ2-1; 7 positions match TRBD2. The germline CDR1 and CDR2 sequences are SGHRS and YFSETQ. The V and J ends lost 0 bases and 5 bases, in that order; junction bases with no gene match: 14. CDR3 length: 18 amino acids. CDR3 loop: CASSLAQKTNGRNNEQFF. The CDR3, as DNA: TGCGCCAGCAGCTTGGCTCAAAAGACTAACGGGAGGAACAATGAGCAGTTCTTC.

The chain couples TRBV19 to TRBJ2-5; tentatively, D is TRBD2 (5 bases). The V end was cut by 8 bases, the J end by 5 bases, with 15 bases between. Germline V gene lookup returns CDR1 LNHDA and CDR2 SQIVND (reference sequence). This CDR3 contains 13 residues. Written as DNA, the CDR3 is TGTGCCAGTCGCCCGAGTCCGGGGGAGACCCAGTACTTC. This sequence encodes CASRPSPGETQYF.

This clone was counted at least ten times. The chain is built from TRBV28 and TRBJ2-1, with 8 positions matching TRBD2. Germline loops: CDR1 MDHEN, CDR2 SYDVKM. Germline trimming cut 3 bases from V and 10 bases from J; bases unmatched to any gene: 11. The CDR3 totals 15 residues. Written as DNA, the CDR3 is TGTGCCAGCAGTTTTACGCGGGGGGCGCCGGGGGAGCAGTTCTTC. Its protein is CASSFTRGAPGEQFF.

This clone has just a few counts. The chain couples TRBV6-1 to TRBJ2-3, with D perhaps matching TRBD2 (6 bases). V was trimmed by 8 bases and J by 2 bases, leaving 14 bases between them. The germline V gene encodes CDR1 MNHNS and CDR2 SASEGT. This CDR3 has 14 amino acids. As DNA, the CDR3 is TGTGCCAGCGGGGACTTTCCACACACAGATACGCAGTATTTT. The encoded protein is CASGDFPHTDTQYF.

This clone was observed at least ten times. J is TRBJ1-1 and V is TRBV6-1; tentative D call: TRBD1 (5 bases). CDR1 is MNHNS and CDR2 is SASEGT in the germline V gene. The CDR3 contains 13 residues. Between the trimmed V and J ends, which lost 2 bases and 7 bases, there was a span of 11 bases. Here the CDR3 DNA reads TGTGCCAGCAGTGAATATAGGGGTTATGAAGCTTTCTTT. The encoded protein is CASSEYRGYEAFF.

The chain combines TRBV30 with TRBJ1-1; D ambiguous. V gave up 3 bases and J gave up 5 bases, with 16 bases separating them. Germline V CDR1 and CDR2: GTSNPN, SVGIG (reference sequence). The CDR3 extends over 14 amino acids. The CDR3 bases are TGTGCCTGGAGGCCCGTTCCGGAGAGGACTGAAGCTTTCTTT. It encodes CAWRPVPERTEAFF.

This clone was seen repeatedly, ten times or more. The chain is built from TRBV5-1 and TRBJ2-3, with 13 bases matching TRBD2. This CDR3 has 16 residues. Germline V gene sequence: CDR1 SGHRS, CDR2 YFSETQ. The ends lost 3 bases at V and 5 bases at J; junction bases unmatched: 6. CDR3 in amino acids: CASSSSGTSGVDTQYF. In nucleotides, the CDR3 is TGCGCCAGCAGCTCGTCCGGGACTAGCGGGGTAGATACGCAGTATTTT.

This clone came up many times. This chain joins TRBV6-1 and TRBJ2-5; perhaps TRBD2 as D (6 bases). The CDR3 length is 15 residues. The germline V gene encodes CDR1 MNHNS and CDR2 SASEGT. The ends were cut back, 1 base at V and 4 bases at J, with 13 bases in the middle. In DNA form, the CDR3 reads TGTGCCAGCAGTGAAGTCACCGGGGAGGCAGAGACCCAGTACTTC. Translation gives CASSEVTGEAETQYF.

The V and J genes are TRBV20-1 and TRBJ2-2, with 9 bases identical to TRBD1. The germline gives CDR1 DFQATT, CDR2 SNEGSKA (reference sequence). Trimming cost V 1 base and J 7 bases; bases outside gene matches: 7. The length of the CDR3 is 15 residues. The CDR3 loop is CSARANRGQGGELFF. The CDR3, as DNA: TGCAGTGCTAGAGCAAACAGGGGGCAGGGCGGGGAGCTGTTTTTT.

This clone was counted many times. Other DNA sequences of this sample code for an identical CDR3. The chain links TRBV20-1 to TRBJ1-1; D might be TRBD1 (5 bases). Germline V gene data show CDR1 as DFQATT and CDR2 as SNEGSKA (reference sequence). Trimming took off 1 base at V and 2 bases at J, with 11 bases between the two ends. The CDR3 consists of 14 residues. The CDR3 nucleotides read TGCAGTGCTAGAGCAATCGGGGGTAACACTGAAGCTTTCTTT. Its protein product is CSARAIGGNTEAFF.

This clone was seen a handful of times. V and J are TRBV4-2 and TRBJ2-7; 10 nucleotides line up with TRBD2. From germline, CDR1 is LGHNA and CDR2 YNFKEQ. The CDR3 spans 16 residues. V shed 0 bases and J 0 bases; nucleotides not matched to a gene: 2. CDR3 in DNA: TGTGCCAGCAGCCAAGATCCTAGCGGGGGCTCCTACGAGCAGTACTTC. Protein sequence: CASSQDPSGGSYEQYF.

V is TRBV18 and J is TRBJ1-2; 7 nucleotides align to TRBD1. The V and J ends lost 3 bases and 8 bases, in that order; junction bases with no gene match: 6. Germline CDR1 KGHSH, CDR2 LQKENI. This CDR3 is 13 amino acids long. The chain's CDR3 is CASSPNRGLGYTF. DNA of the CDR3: TGTGCCAGCTCACCGAACAGGGGCCTAGGCTACACCTTC. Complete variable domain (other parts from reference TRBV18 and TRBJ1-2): NAGVMQNPRHLVRRRGQEARLRCSPMKGHSHVYWYRQLPEEGLKFMVYLQKENIIDESGMPKERFSAEFPKEGPSILRIQQVVRGDSAAYFCASSPNRGLGYTFGSGTRLTVV.

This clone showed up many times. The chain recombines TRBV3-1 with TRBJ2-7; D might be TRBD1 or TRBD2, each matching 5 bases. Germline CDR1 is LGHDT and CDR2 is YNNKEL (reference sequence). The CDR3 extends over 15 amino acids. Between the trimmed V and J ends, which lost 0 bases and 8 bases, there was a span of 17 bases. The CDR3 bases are TGTGCCAGCAGCCAAGACGTGGGGGTGTCCGTACAGCAGTACTTC. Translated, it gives CASSQDVGVSVQQYF.

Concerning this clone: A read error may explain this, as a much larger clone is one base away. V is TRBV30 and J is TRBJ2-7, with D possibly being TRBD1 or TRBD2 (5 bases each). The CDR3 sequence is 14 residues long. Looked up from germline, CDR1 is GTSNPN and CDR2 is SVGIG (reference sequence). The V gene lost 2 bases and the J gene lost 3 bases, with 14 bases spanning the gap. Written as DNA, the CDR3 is TGTGCCTGGAGTCTCGGGACGGTGGGCTACGAGCAGTACTTC. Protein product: CAWSLGTVGYEQYF.

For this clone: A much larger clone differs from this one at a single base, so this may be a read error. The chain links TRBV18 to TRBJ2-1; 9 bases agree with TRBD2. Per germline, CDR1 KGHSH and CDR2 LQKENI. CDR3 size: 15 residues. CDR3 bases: TGTGCCAGCTCACCCCGGACTAGCGACTACAATGAGAAGTTCTTC. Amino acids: CASSPRTSDYNEKFF.

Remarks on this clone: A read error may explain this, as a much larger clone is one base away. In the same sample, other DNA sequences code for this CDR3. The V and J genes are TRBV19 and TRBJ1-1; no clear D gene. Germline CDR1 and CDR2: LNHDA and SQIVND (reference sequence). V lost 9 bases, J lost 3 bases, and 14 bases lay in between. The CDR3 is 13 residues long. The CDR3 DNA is TGTGCCAGCAGTCCCGGAGGGTACACTGAAGCTTTCTTT. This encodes CASSPGGYTEAFF.